Below, 30 T cell receptor beta chains from the same sample are listed, as sequenced in a study of untreated major depressive disorder. Findings of the study overall: CD4+ T cells from depressed patients used TRBV05-01 (Vbeta 5.1) more often than controls.

No antigens are known for them. Profiled with immunoSEQ multiplex PCR; TCRdb holds only in-frame clones, not every one. The data contain 10,000 to 15,000 clones, about 90% of them singletons. The specimen sequenced was CD4+ T cells from PBMCs. Every receptor here comes from a man between 25 and 39 years old with major depressive disorder.

The chain recombines TRBV15 with TRBJ2-5; unclear D gene. The ends were cut back, 4 bases at V and 5 bases at J, with 8 bases in the middle. The germline CDR1 and CDR2 sequences are LNHNV and YYDKDF (reference sequence). This CDR3 has 12 residues. The CDR3 reads CATSNLRETQYF. As DNA, the CDR3 is TGTGCCACCAGCAACCTAAGGGAGACCCAGTACTTC.

This clone was seen only once. The chain combines TRBV2 with TRBJ1-2; 7 bases are shared with TRBD1. The junction had 7 bases not matched to a gene; V was cut back by 5 bases and J by 4 bases. This CDR3 is built from 14 residues. Germline CDR1 and CDR2: SNHLY and FYNNEI. The CDR3 is CASSLRDSAYGYTF. DNA of the CDR3: TGTGCCAGCAGTTTAAGGGACAGCGCCTATGGCTACACCTTC.

The chain uses TRBV4-1 and TRBJ2-4; D might be TRBD1 (6 bases). CDR3 length: 16 amino acids. V shed 2 bases and J shed 0 bases, with 11 bases lying between them. CDR1 and CDR2 (germline): MGHRA, YSYEKL. CDR3 protein: CASSQPRTAAKNIQYF. CDR3 coding DNA: TGCGCCAGCAGCCAACCAAGGACAGCAGCCAAAAACATTCAGTACTTC.

J is TRBJ1-2 and V is TRBV6-5; D ambiguous. This CDR3 is built from 15 residues. CDR1 and CDR2 from the germline V gene are MNHEY and SVGAGI. With 2 bases removed from V and 4 bases from J, the gap between germline ends came to 14 bases. CDR3 in DNA: TGTGCCAGCAGTTACGGGAGCGCAGGCCTCTATGGCTACACCTTC. Its protein is CASSYGSAGLYGYTF.

The chain joins TRBV6-1 to TRBJ1-2, with 9 nucleotides matching TRBD1. Trimming removed 5 bases from V and 3 bases from J; junction bases left unmatched: 4. The CDR3 is 14 amino acids. Germline-derived CDR1 and CDR2 are MNHNS and SASEGT. CDR3 protein: CASSLQGADYGYTF. As DNA, the CDR3 is TGTGCCAGCAGTCTACAGGGGGCTGACTATGGCTACACCTTC.

The J gene is TRBJ2-7, the V gene TRBV7-2; TRBD2 agrees at 7 bases. Germline V gene data show CDR1 as SGHTA and CDR2 as FQGNSA. This CDR3 region has 13 residues. Unmatched junction bases numbered 6, after V lost 3 bases and J lost 7 bases. In DNA form, the CDR3 reads TGTGCCAGCAGCTTGACCCGAGCGGGGGAGCAGTACTTC. This translates into CASSLTRAGEQYF.

The chain joins TRBV5-1 to TRBJ1-2; 10 bases are shared with TRBD1. CDR1 is SGHRS, CDR2 YFSETQ, per germline. The V and J ends lost 5 bases and 6 bases, in that order; junction bases with no gene match: 7. CDR3 length equals 14 residues. The CDR3 sequence is CASSPGQGLDGYTF. DNA of the CDR3: TGCGCCAGCAGTCCGGGACAGGGGCTTGATGGCTACACCTTC.

The genes are TRBV5-8 and TRBJ1-6; D gene uncertain. The CDR3 is 12 amino acids. V lost 3 bases and J 13 bases, leaving 11 bases between the germline ends. The germline V gene encodes CDR1 SGHTS and CDR2 YDEGEE. The CDR3 DNA reads TGTGCCAGCAGCTGGGGAGAACTGCCCCTCCACTTT. Translating it yields CASSWGELPLHF.

This rearrangement joins TRBV4-1 to TRBJ1-2, with D tentatively TRBD1 (6 bases). The CDR3 length is 12 residues. V lost 5 bases and J lost 8, with 12 bases in between. Germline V gene data show CDR1 as MGHRA and CDR2 as YSYEKL. CDR3 residues: CASSIQGVGYTF. The CDR3 DNA reads TGCGCCAGCAGCATACAGGGTGTAGGCTACACCTTC.

This chain links TRBV5-8 with TRBJ2-5, with D possibly being TRBD1 (6 bases). CDR3 length: 14 residues. Germline V gene lookup returns CDR1 SGHTS and CDR2 YDEGEE. Trimming removed 4 bases at V and 2 bases at J, with 12 bases between. The CDR3 is CASSKGTLQETQYF. In DNA, the CDR3 is TGTGCCAGCAGCAAAGGGACATTACAAGAGACCCAGTACTTC.

The CDR3 bases are TGCGCCAGCAGCTCCGGTGACTCGAGACTAACCTATGGCTACACCTTC. Its protein is CASSSGDSRLTYGYTF. The chain employs TRBV5-1 and TRBJ1-2; D gene uncertain. Germline assignment: CDR1 SGHRS and CDR2 YFSETQ. Deletions cut 3 bases from V and 4 bases from J, with 19 bases between. The CDR3 consists of 16 residues.

V and J are TRBV19 and TRBJ2-7; 9 bases align to TRBD1. This CDR3 region has 15 residues. CDR1 and CDR2 from the germline V gene are LNHDA and SQIVND (reference sequence). The ends lost 4 bases at V and 5 bases at J; junction bases unmatched: 9. The CDR3 DNA reads as TGTGCCAGTAGTACCGGGACAGGGCCCAACCACGAGCAGTACTTC. Translating gives CASSTGTGPNHEQYF.

The chain is built from TRBV30 and TRBJ2-2; D uncertain. V lost 1 base and J 6 bases, leaving 3 bases between the germline ends. Germline CDR1 reads GTSNPN; CDR2 reads SVGIG (reference sequence). This CDR3 has 11 residues. Here the CDR3 DNA reads TGTGCCTGGAGTGAGGCCGGGGAGCTGTTTTTT. Protein sequence: CAWSEAGELFF. The whole variable domain, remainder taken from reference TRBV30 and TRBJ2-2, is SQTIHQWPATLVQPVGSPLSLECTVEGTSNPNLYWYRQAAGRGLQLLFYSVGIGQISSEVPQNLSASRPQDRQFILSSKKLLLSDSGFYLCAWSEAGELFFGEGSRLTVL.

The rearrangement links TRBV28 to TRBJ1-2; D might be TRBD1 (5 bases). The length of the CDR3 is 14 residues. The V end was cut by 2 bases, the J end by 2 bases, with 9 bases between. CDR1 MDHEN and CDR2 SYDVKM come from the germline V gene. CDR3 protein: CASSLVGPNYGYTF. DNA of the CDR3: TGTGCCAGCAGTTTAGTGGGGCCCAACTATGGCTACACCTTC.

The table lists this clone with a few counts. This chain joins TRBV2 and TRBJ1-1, with a weak D call TRBD1 (5 bases). The CDR3 has 14 amino acids. The V end lost 6 bases, the J end lost 1 base, and 12 bases lay between the germline ends. CDR1 SNHLY and CDR2 FYNNEI come from the germline V gene. This CDR3 is CASSPDRWNTEAFF. DNA for the CDR3: TGTGCCAGCAGCCCCGACAGATGGAACACTGAAGCTTTCTTT. The complete variable domain, with remaining parts taken from reference TRBV2 and TRBJ1-1, reads EPEVTQTPSHQVTQMGQEVILRCVPISNHLYFYWYRQILGQKVEFLVSFYNNEISEKSEIFDDQFSVERPDGSNFTLKIRSTKLEDSAMYFCASSPDRWNTEAFFGQGTRLTVV.

This clone appeared a single time. The J gene is TRBJ2-7, the V gene TRBV5-1; possibly TRBD1 for D (5 bases). CDR3 length: 12 amino acids. Germline CDR1 reads SGHRS; CDR2 reads YFSETQ. Trimming left V 3 bases short and J 7 bases short, with 11 bases between. CDR3 in amino acids: CASSSRVREQYF. The CDR3 DNA reads as TGCGCCAGCAGCTCCAGGGTAAGGGAGCAGTACTTC.

V is TRBV6-1 and J is TRBJ2-7; 9 bases agree with TRBD2. The germline V gene encodes CDR1 MNHNS and CDR2 SASEGT. The CDR3 spans 15 residues. J lost 2 bases, V lost 7 bases, and 9 bases had no gene match. The CDR3 here is CASNRGLAWTYEQYF. CDR3 nucleotide sequence: TGTGCCAGCAACCGCGGACTAGCGTGGACCTACGAGCAGTACTTC.

The chain employs TRBV5-1 and TRBJ1-6; D is possibly TRBD1 (6 bases). Deletions cut 4 bases from V and 0 bases from J, with 14 bases between. CDR1 SGHRS and CDR2 YFSETQ come from the germline V gene. The CDR3 length is 17 residues. CDR3 coding DNA: TGCGCCAGCAGCCGACAGGAGATCAGCTCCTATAATTCACCCCTCCACTTT. It codes for CASSRQEISSYNSPLHF.

The V call is TRBV28, the J call TRBJ2-7, with D possibly being TRBD2 (5 bases). The V gene's germline CDR1 is MDHEN and CDR2 SYDVKM. CDR3 length: 15 residues. Trimming stripped 4 bases from V and 6 bases from J, with 19 bases between. The DNA of the CDR3 is TGTGCCAGCAGTTCGGGGATTATCAAACGGGGCGAGCAGTACTTC. Translation gives CASSSGIIKRGEQYF.

The chain recombines TRBV5-4 with TRBJ2-3, with unresolved D. The CDR3 consists of 13 residues. CDR1 is SGHNT and CDR2 is YYREEE in the germline V gene (reference sequence). The ends were cut back, 3 bases at V and 0 bases at J, with 5 bases in the middle. The CDR3 bases are TGTGCCAGCAGCTCTGACAGCACAGATACGCAGTATTTT. This translates into CASSSDSTDTQYF. Supplemented by reference TRBV5-4 and TRBJ2-3, the full variable domain reads ETGVTQSPTHLIKTRGQQVTLRCSSQSGHNTVSWYQQALGQGPQFIFQYYREEENGRGNFPPRFSGLQFPNYSSELNVNALELDDSALYLCASSSDSTDTQYFGPGTRLTVL.

The V and J genes are TRBV7-3 and TRBJ2-5; no reliable D call. Per germline, CDR1 SGHTA and CDR2 FQGTGA. V was cut by 0 bases and J by 4 bases, with 12 bases left in between. The CDR3 has 15 residues. The CDR3 sequence: CASSLTAHRLETQYF. Written as DNA, the CDR3 is TGTGCCAGCAGCTTAACAGCGCACCGCCTAGAGACCCAGTACTTC.

The V and J genes are TRBV18 and TRBJ1-1; the D is unclear. Trimming cost V 2 bases and J 0 bases, with 7 bases left between them. Germline-derived CDR1 and CDR2 are KGHSH and LQKENI. The length of the CDR3 is 14 residues. The CDR3 spells CASSPMVMNTEAFF. For the CDR3, the DNA is TGTGCCAGCTCACCAATGGTGATGAACACTGAAGCTTTCTTT.

The chain's CDR3 is CAIRSGGRNTEAFF. CDR3 nucleotide sequence: TGTGCCATCAGAAGTGGGGGACGCAACACTGAAGCTTTCTTT. This chain joins TRBV10-3 and TRBJ1-1; a weak D match, TRBD1 (5 bases). The germline V gene has CDR1 ENHRY and CDR2 SYGVKD. The CDR3 loop spans 14 amino acids. V was trimmed by 6 bases and J by 2 bases, leaving 13 bases between them.

To note about this clone: Germline is not matched at one junction end, which may reflect a read error. This chain joins TRBV6-5 and TRBJ1-6; D is undetermined. Germline assignment: CDR1 MNHEY and CDR2 SVGAGI. The CDR3 totals 15 residues. The CDR3 DNA sequence: TGTGCCAGCAGTTACACAACAGCCCCATATTCACCCCTCGACTTT. Its protein is CASSYTTAPYSPLDF.

This sequence joins TRBV7-3 and TRBJ1-2; 7 positions agree with TRBD1. Germline V lookup: CDR1 SGHTA, CDR2 FQGTGA. Trimming at V came to 4 bases and at J to 5 bases, leaving 1 base not matched to a gene. This CDR3 contains 12 residues. The DNA of the CDR3 is TGTGCCAGCAGCTCGGGACAGTATGGCTACACCTTC. It encodes CASSSGQYGYTF.

V and J are TRBV20-1 and TRBJ2-5; D is ambiguous. Deletions cut 4 bases from V and 1 base from J, with 4 bases between. CDR3 length: 11 amino acids. Germline V CDR1 and CDR2: DFQATT, SNEGSKA (reference sequence). This CDR3 is CSAMIQETQYF. As DNA, the CDR3 is TGCAGTGCTATGATCCAAGAGACCCAGTACTTC.

This clone was counted a few times. The V and J genes are TRBV5-4 and TRBJ2-7; tentative D call: TRBD1 (6 bases). From germline, CDR1 is SGHNT and CDR2 YYREEE (reference sequence). Trimming cost V 1 base and J 2 bases, with 13 bases left between them. The CDR3 length is 15 residues. The DNA for the CDR3 is TGTGCCAGCAGCTTGCCCGGGACAAGAGCCTACGAGCAGTACTTC. Its translation is CASSLPGTRAYEQYF.

This chain uses TRBV19 with TRBJ1-1; D ambiguous. The V gene lost 3 bases and the J gene lost 1 base, with 6 bases spanning the gap. The CDR3 length is 13 residues. The germline gives CDR1 LNHDA, CDR2 SQIVND (reference sequence). The CDR3 DNA reads as TGTGCCAGTAGTATTGTGTCGAACACTGAAGCTTTCTTT. Translating it yields CASSIVSNTEAFF.

With regard to this clone: The junction does not match germline at one end; this may be a read error. This chain uses TRBV7-3 with TRBJ1-1; 9 bases align to TRBD1. The germline V gene has CDR1 SGHTA and CDR2 FQGTGA. CDR3 size: 12 residues. In DNA, the CDR3 is TGTGCCAGCAGTACAGGGGGCACTGAAGTTTTCTTT. This translates into CASSTGGTEVFF.

The rearrangement uses TRBV18 and TRBJ1-1; the D gene is possibly TRBD1 (5 bases). Trimming took 7 bases from V and 0 from J, leaving 9 bases between them. Germline-derived CDR1 and CDR2 are KGHSH and LQKENI. The CDR3 consists of 13 residues. The CDR3, as DNA: TGTGCCAGCTTGCAGGGTATGAACACTGAAGCTTTCTTT. This gives the protein CASLQGMNTEAFF. The variable domain in full, completed from reference TRBV18 and TRBJ1-1, reads NAGVMQNPRHLVRRRGQEARLRCSPMKGHSHVYWYRQLPEEGLKFMVYLQKENIIDESGMPKERFSAEFPKEGPSILRIQQVVRGDSAAYFCASLQGMNTEAFFGQGTRLTVV.